This passage covers 3 T cell receptor beta chains from one sample sequenced in a study of shared clonotypes between healthy human individuals. Some clones are missing from TCRdb's copy, which holds only in-frame ones; the method was immunoSEQ multiplex PCR. The sample holds about 2 million clones, roughly 94% seen once. Terminally differentiated effector memory CD45RA+ cells were excluded by CCR7 positive selection of CD45RO-negative cells. Sequencing was performed on naive CD8+ T cells sorted from blood. Every receptor here comes from a man aged 18-30 years in good health.

The CDR3 coding sequence is TGTGCCAGCAAAAATCTCTCAAGCAGGGAGATAAACGGGGAGCTGTTTTTT. Protein: CASKNLSSREINGELFF. This chain links TRBV27 with TRBJ2-2, with D perhaps given as TRBD1 or TRBD2 (5 bases each). With 7 bases removed from V and 7 bases from J, the gap between germline ends came to 25 bases. The germline CDR1 and CDR2 sequences are MNHEY and SMNVEV (reference sequence). The CDR3 length is 17 residues.

The chain has TRBV5-1 and TRBJ2-7, with D perhaps TRBD2 (6 bases). Trimming shortened V by 4 bases and J by 2 bases, and 16 bases separated the two germline ends. Per germline, CDR1 SGHRS and CDR2 YFSETQ. There are 15 residues in the CDR3. The CDR3: CASSRLGAGTYEQYF. CDR3 bases: TGCGCCAGCAGCCGACTAGGGGCAGGTACCTACGAGCAGTACTTC.

This clone occurred once. The same CDR3 can be traced to other DNA sequences in this sample. The chain recombines TRBV9 with TRBJ2-2; D is possibly TRBD2 (5 bases). The CDR3 extends over 13 amino acids. CDR1 and CDR2 (germline): SGDLS, YYNGEE. V was pared by 4 bases and J by 3 bases, with 7 bases between. The CDR3 reads CASSPGDTGELFF. As DNA, the CDR3 is TGTGCCAGCAGCCCCGGGGACACCGGGGAGCTGTTTTTT.